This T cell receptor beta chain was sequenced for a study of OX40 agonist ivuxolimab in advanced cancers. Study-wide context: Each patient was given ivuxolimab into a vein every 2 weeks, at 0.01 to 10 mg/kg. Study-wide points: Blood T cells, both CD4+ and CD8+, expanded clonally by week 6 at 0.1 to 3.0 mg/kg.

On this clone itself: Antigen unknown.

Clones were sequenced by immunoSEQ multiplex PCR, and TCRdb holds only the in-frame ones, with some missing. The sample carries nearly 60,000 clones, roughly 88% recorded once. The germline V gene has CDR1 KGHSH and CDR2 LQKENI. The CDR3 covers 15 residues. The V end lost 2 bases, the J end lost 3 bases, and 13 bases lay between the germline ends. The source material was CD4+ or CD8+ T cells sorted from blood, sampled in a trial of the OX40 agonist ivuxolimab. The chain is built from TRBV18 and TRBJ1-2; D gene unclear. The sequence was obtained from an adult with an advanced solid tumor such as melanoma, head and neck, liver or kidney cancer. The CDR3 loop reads CASSPEILVDYGYTF. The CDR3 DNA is TGTGCCAGCTCACCAGAAATCCTGGTAGACTATGGCTACACCTTC.